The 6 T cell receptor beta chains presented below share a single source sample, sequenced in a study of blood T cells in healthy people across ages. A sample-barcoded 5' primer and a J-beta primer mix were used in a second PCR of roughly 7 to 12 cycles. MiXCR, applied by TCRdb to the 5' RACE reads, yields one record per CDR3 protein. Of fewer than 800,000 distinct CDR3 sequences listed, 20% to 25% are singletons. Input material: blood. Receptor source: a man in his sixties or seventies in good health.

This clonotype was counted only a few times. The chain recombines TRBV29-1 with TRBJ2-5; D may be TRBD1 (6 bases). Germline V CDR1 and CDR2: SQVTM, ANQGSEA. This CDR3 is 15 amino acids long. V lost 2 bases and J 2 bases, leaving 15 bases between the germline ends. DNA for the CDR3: TGCAGCGTTGAAATGCCGACAGGTCCTCAAGAGACCCAGTACTTC. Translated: CSVEMPTGPQETQYF.

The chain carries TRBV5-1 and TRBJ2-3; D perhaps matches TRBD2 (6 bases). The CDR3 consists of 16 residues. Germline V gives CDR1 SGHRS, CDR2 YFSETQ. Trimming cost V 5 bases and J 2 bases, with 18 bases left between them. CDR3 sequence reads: CASSWDGGYDTDTQYF. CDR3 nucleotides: TGCGCCAGCAGTTGGGACGGAGGGTACGACACAGATACGCAGTATTTT.

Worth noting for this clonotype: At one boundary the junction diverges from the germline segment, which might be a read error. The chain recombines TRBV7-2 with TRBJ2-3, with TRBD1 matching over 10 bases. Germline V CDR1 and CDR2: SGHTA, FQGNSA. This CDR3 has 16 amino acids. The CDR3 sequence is CASSLPTGQGVDTRYF. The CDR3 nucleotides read TGTGCCAGCAGCTTACCCACAGGACAGGGGGTAGATACGCGGTATTTT.

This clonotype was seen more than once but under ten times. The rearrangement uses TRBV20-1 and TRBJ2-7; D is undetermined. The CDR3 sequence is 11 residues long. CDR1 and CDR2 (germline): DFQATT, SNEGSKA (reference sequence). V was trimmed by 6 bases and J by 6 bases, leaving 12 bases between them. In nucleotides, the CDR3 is TGCAGTGCACGCCGGGTGGGCGAGCAGTACTTC. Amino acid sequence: CSARRVGEQYF.

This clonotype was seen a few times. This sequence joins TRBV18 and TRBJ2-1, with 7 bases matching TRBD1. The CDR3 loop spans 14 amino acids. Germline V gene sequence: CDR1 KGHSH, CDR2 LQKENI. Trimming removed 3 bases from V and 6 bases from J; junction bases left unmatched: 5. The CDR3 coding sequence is TGTGCCAGCTCACCTAGACAGGGACCCAATGAGCAGTTCTTC. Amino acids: CASSPRQGPNEQFF.

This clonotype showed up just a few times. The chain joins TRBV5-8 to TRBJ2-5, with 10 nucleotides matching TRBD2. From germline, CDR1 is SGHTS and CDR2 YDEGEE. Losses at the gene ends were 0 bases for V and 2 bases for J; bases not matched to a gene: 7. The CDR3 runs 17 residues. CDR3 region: CASSLVAASGSQETQYF. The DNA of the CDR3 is TGTGCCAGCAGCTTGGTCGCGGCTAGCGGGAGTCAAGAGACCCAGTACTTC.